A selection of T cell receptor beta chains follows, all from one sample in a study of T-cell reconstitution after alpha-beta-depleted transplantation in children. TCRdb called the PCR reads again in MiXCR, with one record for every CDR3 protein. This table has about 980,000 distinct CDR3 sequences, about 30% appearing once. The material sequenced was PBMCs, mostly from graft donor cells, taken 360 days after TCRalphabeta/CD19-depleted stem cell transplant. The source is a boy less than two years old who had a stem cell transplant for SCID, so the T cells may come from the graft donor. Both conserved end residues are part of each CDR3. A D gene is named only where the DNA matches it firmly. Some rows mark clone size as missing; the rest say once, few, many or name a class of expanded clone.

j_call | v_call | d_call | clone_size | cdr3_nt | cdr3_aa
TRBJ2-1 | TRBV27 | NA | NA | TGTGCCAGCAGTTTACGAGGGGGAAATAGTAATGAGCAGTTCTTC | CASSLRGGNSNEQFF
TRBJ1-1 | TRBV6-1 | NA | NA | TGTGCCAGCAGTCCTGTATCCGATGAAGCTTTCTTT | CASSPVSDEAFF
TRBJ1-6 | TRBV28 | NA | NA | TGTGCCAGCAGTGGACGCGTCTCCTATAATTCACCCCTCCACTTT | CASSGRVSYNSPLHF
TRBJ2-1 | TRBV5-1 | TRBD2 | NA | TGCGCCAGCAGCCTTGGACTAGCGGGGAGCTCCTACAATGAGCAGTTCTTC | CASSLGLAGSSYNEQFF
TRBJ1-1 | TRBV7-8 | TRBD1 | NA | TGTGCCAGCAGCCCGCGACAGGGTGGGATAAGGACTGAAGCTTTCTTT | CASSPRQGGIRTEAFF
TRBJ2-2 | TRBV2 | TRBD2 | NA | TGTGCCAGCAGAGGGTCCAGCGGGGATACCGGGGAGCTGTTTTTT | CASRGSSGDTGELFF
TRBJ2-1 | TRBV15 | NA | once | TGTGCCACCAGCAGAGATCTTTTTGAGCAGTTCTTC | CATSRDLFEQFF
TRBJ1-2 | TRBV2 | TRBD1 | NA | TGTGCCAGCTCGACAGGGATGGGGCACTATGGCTACACCTTC | CASSTGMGHYGYTF
TRBJ2-3 | TRBV5-1 | NA | many | TGTGCCAGCAGCTTAGGGGGGAGAAGCACAGATACGCAGTATTTT | CASSLGGRSTDTQYF
TRBJ1-2 | TRBV5-6 | TRBD1 | NA | TGTGCCAGCAGCGGAGGACAGGCTCTCAAGGGTTTC | CASSGGQALKGF
TRBJ1-6 | TRBV6-1 | NA | few | TGTGCCAGCAGACCTATATCCAGGAGCTCCTATAATTCACCCCTCCACTTT | CASRPISRSSYNSPLHF
TRBJ2-7 | TRBV29-1 | TRBD2 | NA | TGCAGCGTTACTAGCGGGGGATCCTACGAGCAGTACTTC | CSVTSGGSYEQYF
TRBJ2-3 | TRBV12-3/TRBV12-4 | NA | NA | TGTGCCAGCACCCATCGGGGGAAGGACACAGATACGCAGTATTTT | CASTHRGKDTDTQYF
TRBJ1-2 | TRBV6-1 | TRBD1 | NA | TGTGCCAGCAAGACAGGGAAGTGGCCTGGCTACACCTTC | CASKTGKWPGYTF
TRBJ1-2 | TRBV12-3/TRBV12-4 | NA | many | TGTGCCAGCAGCCCTCGGGGGAACTATGGCTACACCTTC | CASSPRGNYGYTF
TRBJ1-2 | TRBV12-3/TRBV12-4 | NA | NA | TGTGCCAGCACCCTACAGGGACGAAACTATGGCTACACCTTC | CASTLQGRNYGYTF
TRBJ2-1 | TRBV19 | NA | once | TGTGCCAGTAGTATAGTACCTCCGGGGCAGATCCCATACAATGAGCAGTTCTTC | CASSIVPPGQIPYNEQFF
TRBJ2-3 | TRBV2 | TRBD2 | NA | TGTGCCAGCAGTCCATGGAGCGGGGGGTACAAGGTTACGCAGTATTTT | CASSPWSGGYKVTQYF
TRBJ2-7 | TRBV2 | NA | many | TGTGCCAGCAGATTACAGGACTACGAGCAGTACTTC | CASRLQDYEQYF
TRBJ2-7 | TRBV28 | TRBD1 | NA | TGTGCCAGCAGTTTGGGACCGGGACAGGGGGCCAGGATTGCCTACGAGCAGTACTTC | CASSLGPGQGARIAYEQYF
TRBJ2-3 | TRBV10-3 | NA | NA | TGTGCCATCAGGCCACAGGGTAGCACAGATACGCAGTATTTT | CAIRPQGSTDTQYF
TRBJ1-2 | TRBV7-2 | TRBD1 | NA | TGTGCCAGCAGCTTAGCTGGGGACAGGGCCGGCTACACCTTC | CASSLAGDRAGYTF
TRBJ2-3 | TRBV20-1 | NA | few | TGCAGTGGGTCCCCAGGGCCCACAGATACGCAGTATTTT | CSGSPGPTDTQYF
TRBJ2-1 | TRBV14 | NA | NA | TGTGCCAGCAGCGACCGACGGCAGGCTAACAATGAGCAGTTCTTC | CASSDRRQANNEQFF
TRBJ2-3 | TRBV5-5 | NA | few | TGTGCCAGCAGCCTTGGCCTGGATCGGACGCAGTATTTT | CASSLGLDRTQYF
TRBJ2-1 | TRBV3-1 | TRBD2 | NA | TGTGCCAGCAGCCAAGGATCGTTGGGCGGGGGGGCCCTGGGAGAGCAGTTCTTC | CASSQGSLGGGALGEQFF
TRBJ2-1 | TRBV6-5 | TRBD2 | few | TGTGCCAGCAGTTACCTCAGACTAGCGGGGGGGAATGAGCAGTTCTTC | CASSYLRLAGGNEQFF
TRBJ2-6 | TRBV24-1 | NA | NA | TGTGCCACCAGTGAGGACACTGGGGCCAACGTCCTGACTTTC | CATSEDTGANVLTF
TRBJ2-7 | TRBV6-5 | NA | NA | TGTGCCAGCATTAGACTCCCCGGGCAGTCCTACGAGCAGTACTTC | CASIRLPGQSYEQYF
TRBJ2-1 | TRBV4-1 | NA | NA | TGCGCCAGCAGCTGGGGCAAAGGACAGCGCCACAATGAGCAGTTCTTC | CASSWGKGQRHNEQFF
TRBJ2-3 | TRBV7-9 | NA | few | TGTGCCAGCAGCTTAGCGGTGCGGGCTCCTCACGAGTATTTT | CASSLAVRAPHEYF
TRBJ1-2 | TRBV19 | TRBD1 | NA | TGTGCCAGCGGGACAGGCAAACCCTATGGCTACACCTTC | CASGTGKPYGYTF
TRBJ2-2 | TRBV5-1 | NA | NA | TGCGCCAGCAGCTTGGAACAGGGTGGATTCACGGGGGAGCTGTTTTTT | CASSLEQGGFTGELFF
TRBJ1-2 | TRBV12-3/TRBV12-4 | NA | once | TGTGCCAGCAGTTATCTTACAGACCCGGCGGATGGCTACACCTTC | CASSYLTDPADGYTF
TRBJ2-7 | TRBV4-1 | NA | NA | TGCGCCAGCAGCCAGGAACCGTCCGGGCTTTCGGGCGAGCAGTACTTC | CASSQEPSGLSGEQYF
TRBJ2-3 | TRBV27 | TRBD1 | NA | TGTGCCAGCAGACAGGGGAACACAGATACGCAGTATTTT | CASRQGNTDTQYF
TRBJ2-1 | TRBV7-3 | NA | NA | TGTGCCAGCAGCTCCATGGGGGAGCAGTTCTTC | CASSSMGEQFF
TRBJ1-1 | TRBV6-1 | NA | few | TGTGCCAGCAGTGAACCCGGCACCAACACTGAAGCTTTCTTT | CASSEPGTNTEAFF
TRBJ1-3 | TRBV2 | NA | NA | TGTGCCAGCAGTGATGGACAAGGGTTTTACTCTGGAAACACCATATATTTT | CASSDGQGFYSGNTIYF
TRBJ1-1 | TRBV6-1 | NA | NA | TGTGCCAGCAGTGAACGGCCAGCCCTTGAAGCTTTCTTT | CASSERPALEAFF
TRBJ2-5 | TRBV7-2 | TRBD2 | few | TGTGCCAGCAGCTTATTAGCGGGGCCTAAAGAGACCCAGTACTTC | CASSLLAGPKETQYF
TRBJ2-4 | TRBV3-1 | NA | NA | TGTGCCAGCAGCCAAGGGCCGGGCCCTTGCAAGTTC | CASSQGPGPCKF
TRBJ2-3 | TRBV12-3/TRBV12-4 | NA | NA | TGTGCCAGCAGTCTCCCCCGGTGGACAGATACGCAGTATTTT | CASSLPRWTDTQYF
TRBJ2-1 | TRBV27 | NA | few | TGTGCCAGCAGTCCCGTAGGGGGGGAGAATGAGCAGTTCTTC | CASSPVGGENEQFF